This T cell receptor (beta chain) was sequenced for a study of T cell changes during pregnancy in multiple sclerosis. Only in-frame clones appear in the TCRdb table, and some are missing; sequencing was by immunoSEQ multiplex PCR. The sample lists around 88,000 clones; approximately 93% were seen once. Germline V gene data show CDR1 as MDHEN and CDR2 as SYDVKM. The CDR3 sequence is 14 residues long. V was pared by 4 bases and J by 5 bases, with 4 bases of the junction left unmatched. The gene calls are TRBV28 and TRBJ2-7; 11 bases match TRBD2. The starting material was peripheral blood, obtained in the first trimester of pregnancy. This receptor was taken from a female donor with multiple sclerosis, enrolled in a pregnancy study. The DNA for the CDR3 is TGTGCCAGCAGTTCGGGACTAGCGGAGAACGAGCAGTACTTC. Protein sequence: CASSSGLAENEQYF.